A single sample gave rise to the 31 T cell receptor beta chains below, sequenced in a study of CD8 T cells in Susac syndrome. The authors reverse transcribed about 0.45 to 1 ug RNA with random hexamers. TCRdb fed the immunoSEQ multiplex PCR reads into MiXCR, producing one record per CDR3 protein. The data hold 170,000 or so distinct CDR3 sequences, with 85% to 95% observed a single time. Sequenced material: CD8+ T cells from PBMCs. The source is a human donor with multiple sclerosis.

This chain joins TRBV11-2 and TRBJ2-1; possible D gene TRBD1, 6 bases. Germline CDR1 SGHAT, CDR2 FQNNGV. V lost 5 bases and J 10 bases, leaving 12 bases between the germline ends. The CDR3 has 12 amino acids. In DNA, the CDR3 is TGTGCCAGCAGCCTAGGTGGGACAGAGCAGTTCTTC. Translation gives CASSLGGTEQFF.

The chain combines TRBV2 with TRBJ2-1, with TRBD2 matching over 9 bases. J lost 2 bases, V lost 1 base, and 3 bases had no gene match. Germline CDR1 is SNHLY and CDR2 is FYNNEI. The CDR3 totals 16 residues. The CDR3 sequence is CASSEGSSGAYNEQFF. The CDR3 nucleotides are TGTGCCAGCAGTGAAGGCTCTAGCGGGGCCTACAATGAGCAGTTCTTC.

V and J are TRBV5-1 and TRBJ2-5; 11 positions match TRBD2. The CDR3 consists of 16 residues. CDR1 and CDR2 (germline): SGHRS, YFSETQ. Losses at the gene ends were 4 bases for V and 0 bases for J; bases not matched to a gene: 5. As DNA, the CDR3 is TGCGCCAGCAGCGGACGACTAGCGGGGTACCAAGAGACCCAGTACTTC. Translating gives CASSGRLAGYQETQYF.

The V and J genes are TRBV9 and TRBJ2-7; TRBD2 is a possible D gene (6 bases). Germline CDR1 and CDR2: SGDLS and YYNGEE. The CDR3 totals 15 residues. V lost 0 bases, J lost 3 bases, and 13 bases lay in between. CDR3 nucleotide sequence: TGTGCCAGCAGCGTAGACGGGAGCTCGTACTACGAGCAGTACTTC. Translating it yields CASSVDGSSYYEQYF.

The CDR3 DNA follows: TGTGCCAGCTCACCGATGTCCCAAATGAACACTGAAGCTTTCTTT. Its protein is CASSPMSQMNTEAFF. The chain joins TRBV18 to TRBJ1-1; no clear D gene. The CDR3 loop spans 15 amino acids. V was trimmed by 3 bases and J by 0 bases, leaving 11 bases between them. Germline-derived CDR1 and CDR2 are KGHSH and LQKENI.

This chain links TRBV11-2 with TRBJ2-7; weak D call: TRBD2 (6 bases). The CDR3 spans 14 residues. CDR1 and CDR2 (germline): SGHAT, FQNNGV. V was trimmed by 3 bases and J by 4 bases, leaving 13 bases between them. CDR3 protein: CASSFGTGDYEQYF. The CDR3, as DNA: TGTGCCAGCAGCTTTGGGACGGGGGATTACGAGCAGTACTTC.

The rearrangement links TRBV10-3 to TRBJ2-2; the D is unclear. V lost 3 bases to trimming and J lost 3 bases, with 5 bases between them. The CDR3 sequence is 13 residues long. Germline V lookup: CDR1 ENHRY, CDR2 SYGVKD. CDR3: CAISDSYTGELFF. In DNA, the CDR3 is TGTGCCATCAGTGACAGCTACACCGGGGAGCTGTTTTTT.

V is TRBV5-6 and J is TRBJ2-1; D is unresolved. The CDR3 spans 17 residues. Germline V gene sequence: CDR1 SGHDT, CDR2 YYEEEE. The germline V and J ends were trimmed by 0 bases and 1 base, with 14 bases remaining between them. The CDR3 region is CASSLAAPPGSYNEQFF. As DNA, the CDR3 is TGTGCCAGCAGCTTGGCGGCCCCCCCTGGTTCCTACAATGAGCAGTTCTTC.

This chain uses TRBV5-6 with TRBJ1-1; D is unclear. CDR3 length: 15 residues. Germline CDR1 and CDR2: SGHDT and YYEEEE. Trimming left V 0 bases short and J 0 bases short, with 9 bases between. This CDR3 is CASSLAIALNTEAFF. CDR3 nucleotide sequence: TGTGCCAGCAGCTTGGCGATCGCATTGAACACTGAAGCTTTCTTT.

Only one count was recorded for this clonotype. J is TRBJ2-7 and V is TRBV3-1; 11 positions match TRBD2. This CDR3 is 16 amino acids long. In germline, CDR1 is LGHDT, CDR2 YNNKEL (reference sequence). Losses at the gene ends were 0 bases for V and 7 bases for J; bases not matched to a gene: 8. CDR3 nucleotides: TGTGCCAGCAGCCAAGAACTAGCGGGAGCATCTGGGGAGCAGTACTTC. This codes for CASSQELAGASGEQYF.

This sequence joins TRBV27 and TRBJ2-1, with TRBD1 identical over 8 bases. Trimming removed 3 bases from V and 7 bases from J; junction bases left unmatched: 8. From germline, CDR1 is MNHEY and CDR2 SMNVEV (reference sequence). The CDR3 has 15 residues. The CDR3 here is CASSFRQGLGNEQFF. The CDR3 coding sequence is TGTGCCAGCAGTTTCCGACAGGGGCTGGGTAATGAGCAGTTCTTC.

This rearrangement joins TRBV20-1 to TRBJ2-7; 7 bases fit TRBD2. From germline, CDR1 is DFQATT and CDR2 SNEGSKA (reference sequence). The CDR3 covers 16 residues. The V segment lost 3 bases and the J segment 2 bases; nucleotides outside the gene matches: 13. CDR3 sequence: CSARPDMTSRAYEQYF. The CDR3 coding sequence is TGCAGTGCTAGGCCCGATATGACTAGCCGAGCCTACGAGCAGTACTTC.

The chain joins TRBV29-1 to TRBJ2-7; TRBD2 agrees at 8 bases. The germline CDR1 and CDR2 sequences are SQVTM and ANQGSEA. V gave up 7 bases and J gave up 3 bases; unmatched junction bases: 5. The CDR3 covers 12 residues. The chain's CDR3 is CSAGTRVYEQYF. The CDR3 nucleotides read TGCAGCGCCGGGACTAGGGTCTACGAGCAGTACTTC.

This clonotype was recorded once. The chain employs TRBV29-1 and TRBJ2-6; D unclear. CDR1 SQVTM and CDR2 ANQGSEA come from the germline V gene. Trimming pared 3 bases from V and 0 bases from J, leaving 12 bases between. The CDR3 has 16 amino acids. The CDR3 DNA is TGCAGCGTTGACCGACTGTCGCACTCTGGGGCCAACGTCCTGACTTTC. Residues: CSVDRLSHSGANVLTF.

The J gene is TRBJ1-1, the V gene TRBV7-9; D gene uncertain. Per germline, CDR1 SEHNR and CDR2 FQNEAQ (reference sequence). The V end lost 4 bases, the J end lost 1 base, and 16 bases lay between the germline ends. The CDR3 runs 16 residues. CDR3 loop: CASSSPKPRGNTEAFF. The CDR3 DNA follows: TGTGCCAGCAGCTCCCCCAAACCCCGGGGGAACACTGAAGCTTTCTTT.

In this sample, this clonotype turned up once. The chain recombines TRBV3-1 with TRBJ1-2; a weak D match, TRBD1 (6 bases). Germline V CDR1 and CDR2: LGHDT, YNNKEL (reference sequence). CDR3 length: 15 residues. Trimming removed 5 bases from V and 5 bases from J, with 18 bases in between. CDR3 region: CASSYIGQFFYGYTF. The DNA of the CDR3 is TGTGCCAGCAGCTACATCGGACAGTTTTTTTATGGCTACACCTTC.

The rearrangement joins TRBV7-8 to TRBJ1-5; 7 nucleotides agree with TRBD1. CDR1 SGHVS and CDR2 FQNEAQ come from the germline V gene. V lost 1 base, J lost 7 bases, and 7 bases stayed unmatched. The CDR3 covers 15 residues. The CDR3 coding sequence is TGTGCCAGCAGCTTAGGAACAGGGGAGCGACAGCCCCAGCATTTT. Translation gives CASSLGTGERQPQHF.

The rearrangement uses TRBV13 and TRBJ2-5, with 13 bases identical to TRBD2. The CDR3 has 16 residues. With 5 bases clipped from V and 3 bases from J, the junction kept 6 bases outside the gene matches. Germline assignment: CDR1 PRHDT and CDR2 FYEKMQ (reference sequence). The CDR3 bases are TGTGCCAGCAGCCTCACTAGCGGGGGGGCCAAAGAGACCCAGTACTTC. It is translated as CASSLTSGGAKETQYF.

This rearrangement joins TRBV7-9 to TRBJ2-7; 9 positions agree with TRBD1. The CDR3 is 15 amino acids. Germline CDR1 reads SEHNR; CDR2 reads FQNEAQ (reference sequence). The V gene end was trimmed by 5 bases and the J gene end by 3 bases; junction bases not matched to a gene: 8. The CDR3 loop reads CASSGGDRANYEQYF. The CDR3 DNA follows: TGTGCCAGCAGCGGTGGGGACAGGGCAAACTACGAGCAGTACTTC.

A single count supports this clonotype. J is TRBJ2-4 and V is TRBV12-3 or TRBV12-4, with D hard to call. The V end lost 6 bases, the J end lost 4 bases, and 13 bases lay between the germline ends. CDR3 length: 14 residues. CDR3 nucleotides: TGTGCCAGCAGGGCCCAGGACGGGAAAAACATTCAGTACTTC. It yields the protein CASRAQDGKNIQYF.

This clonotype came up once. The V gene is TRBV29-1, the J gene TRBJ1-2; the D gene is possibly TRBD1 (5 bases). CDR1 and CDR2 from the germline V gene are SQVTM and ANQGSEA. The CDR3 extends over 12 amino acids. The V end was cut by 4 bases, the J end by 4 bases, with 10 bases between. In DNA form, the CDR3 reads TGCAGCGTTGTTGGAGGGGTCTATGGCTACACCTTC. It translates to CSVVGGVYGYTF.

This rearrangement joins TRBV12-3 or TRBV12-4 to TRBJ2-7; possible D gene TRBD1, 6 bases. The ends were cut back, 6 bases at V and 5 bases at J, with 20 bases in the middle. The CDR3 is 15 residues long. As DNA, the CDR3 is TGTGCCAGCAGACCGTCGGGACACCCGGAGGACGAGCAGTACTTC. It yields the protein CASRPSGHPEDEQYF.

The V gene is TRBV20-1, the J gene TRBJ1-1; 7 nucleotides match TRBD1. With 6 bases clipped from V and 1 base from J, the junction kept 2 bases outside the gene matches. CDR1 is DFQATT, CDR2 SNEGSKA, per germline (reference sequence). This CDR3 has 12 amino acids. The CDR3 protein is CSAGQENTEAFF. DNA for the CDR3: TGCAGTGCCGGACAGGAGAACACTGAAGCTTTCTTT.

This chain joins TRBV15 and TRBJ2-3; D is ambiguous. CDR1 is LNHNV and CDR2 is YYDKDF in the germline V gene (reference sequence). The V gene lost 2 bases and the J gene lost 0 bases, with 9 bases spanning the gap. The CDR3 length is 15 residues. CDR3 region: CATSRIGVSTDTQYF. The CDR3, as DNA: TGTGCCACCAGCAGAATCGGCGTTAGCACAGATACGCAGTATTTT.

The V gene is TRBV27, the J gene TRBJ2-1; possible D gene TRBD2, 6 bases. V was clipped by 2 bases and J by 2 bases, with 10 bases between them. This CDR3 is 15 amino acids long. Germline lookup yields CDR1 MNHEY and CDR2 SMNVEV (reference sequence). The CDR3 sequence: CASSLGGRTYNEQFF. In DNA, the CDR3 is TGTGCCAGCAGTTTAGGAGGGAGGACCTACAATGAGCAGTTCTTC.

This chain joins TRBV29-1 and TRBJ2-1; 10 bases line up with TRBD1. CDR3 size: 16 residues. CDR1 SQVTM and CDR2 ANQGSEA come from the germline V gene. J lost 13 bases, V lost 2 bases, and 17 bases had no gene match. The CDR3 DNA follows: TGCAGCGTTGAATACCGTACGGGACAGGGGTCTTACTACCAGTTCTTC. It codes for CSVEYRTGQGSYYQFF.

The chain combines TRBV3-1 with TRBJ1-2; D not resolved. Trimming took off 2 bases at V and 8 bases at J, with 9 bases between the two ends. Looked up from germline, CDR1 is LGHDT and CDR2 is YNNKEL (reference sequence). The CDR3 contains 12 residues. The CDR3 bases are TGTGCCAGCAGCCAACTCGTGTCGGGCTACACCTTC. It codes for CASSQLVSGYTF.

The chain is built from TRBV7-9 and TRBJ2-7; D is undetermined. Trimming left V 8 bases short and J 5 bases short, with 16 bases between. This CDR3 region has 13 residues. Germline V gives CDR1 SEHNR, CDR2 FQNEAQ (reference sequence). The CDR3 reads CASQDHIGHEQYF. CDR3 DNA: TGTGCCAGCCAGGACCACATTGGCCACGAGCAGTACTTC.

The chain links TRBV5-4 to TRBJ2-1; D is unclear. Germline V CDR1 and CDR2: SGHNT, YYREEE (reference sequence). CDR3 length: 13 amino acids. V was pared by 4 bases and J by 0 bases, with 5 bases between. CDR3 in amino acids: CASSGRSYNEQFF. In nucleotides, the CDR3 is TGTGCCAGCAGCGGTCGCTCCTACAATGAGCAGTTCTTC.

In its sample, this clonotype was seen a few times. The chain links TRBV4-1 to TRBJ2-7; 8 bases align to TRBD1. V trimming: 3 bases; J trimming: 5 bases; junction bases outside the gene matches: 6. The CDR3 extends over 14 amino acids. Per the germline V gene, CDR1 is MGHRA and CDR2 is YSYEKL. For the CDR3, the DNA is TGCGCCAGCAGCCATTCCCAGGGGGCAGACGAGCAGTACTTC. It encodes CASSHSQGADEQYF.

The sample holds one count of this clonotype. The chain uses TRBV9 and TRBJ2-6; unclear D gene. This CDR3 spans 18 amino acids. V dropped 1 base and J dropped 0 bases, with 14 bases sitting between them. CDR1 and CDR2 (germline): SGDLS, YYNGEE. The CDR3 DNA sequence: TGTGCCAGCAGCGTACGGAAAACTCGAGTCTCTGGGGCCAACGTCCTGACTTTC. Protein sequence: CASSVRKTRVSGANVLTF. The full variable domain, in which reference TRBV9 and TRBJ2-6 provide the parts outside the CDR3, is DSGVTQTPKHLITATGQRVTLRCSPRSGDLSVYWYQQSLDQGLQFLIQYYNGEERAKGNILERFSAQQFPDLHSELNLSSLELGDSALYFCASSVRKTRVSGANVLTFGAGSRLTVL.